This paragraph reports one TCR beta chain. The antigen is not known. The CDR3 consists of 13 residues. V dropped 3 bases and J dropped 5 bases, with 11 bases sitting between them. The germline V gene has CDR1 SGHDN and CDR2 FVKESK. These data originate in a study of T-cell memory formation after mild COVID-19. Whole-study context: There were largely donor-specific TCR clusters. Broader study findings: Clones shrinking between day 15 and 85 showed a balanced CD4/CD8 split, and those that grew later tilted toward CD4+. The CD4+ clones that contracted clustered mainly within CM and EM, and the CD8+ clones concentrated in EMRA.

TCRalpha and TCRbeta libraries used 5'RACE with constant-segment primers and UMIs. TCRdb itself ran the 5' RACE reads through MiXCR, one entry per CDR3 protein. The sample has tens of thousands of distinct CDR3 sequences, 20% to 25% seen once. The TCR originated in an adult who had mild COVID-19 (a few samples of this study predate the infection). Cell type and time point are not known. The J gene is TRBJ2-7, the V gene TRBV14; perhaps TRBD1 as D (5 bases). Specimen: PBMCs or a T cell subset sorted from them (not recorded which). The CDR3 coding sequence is TGTGCCAGCAGCCAGGGGCAATGGCACGAGCAGTACTTC. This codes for CASSQGQWHEQYF.